A selection of T cell receptor beta chains follows, all from one sample in a study of PD-1 blockade in classical Hodgkin lymphoma. Some clones are missing from TCRdb's copy, which holds only in-frame ones; the method was immunoSEQ multiplex PCR. The table records roughly 25,000 clones, around 80% of them present only once. Sequencing was performed on peripheral blood mononuclear cells (PBMCs), taken before the second cycle of nivolumab. The receptors were gathered from a human donor with classical Hodgkin lymphoma. CDR3s include the opening cysteine and the closing phenylalanine or tryptophan. D genes are given only for firm matches. Clone size is stated in some rows and not others, as once, few, many or a class when expanded.

>TRBJ2-2|-|-|TRBV5-4
CASSLMNTGELFF
TGTGCCAGCAGCTTGATGAACACCGGGGAGCTGTTTTTT
>TRBJ1-1|-|-|TRBV4-2
CASRGSRRTEAFF
TGTGCCAGCAGGGGATCTAGGAGGACTGAAGCTTTCTTT
>TRBJ2-3|-|-|TRBV4-1
CASTPGYPSTDTQYF
TGCGCCAGCACCCCGGGGTACCCTAGCACAGATACGCAGTATTTT
>TRBJ1-1|-|few|TRBV9
CASSVTGSRTEAFF
TGTGCCAGCAGCGTCACAGGGAGTAGAACTGAAGCTTTCTTT
>TRBJ1-2|-|-|TRBV18
CASSPPRTFYGYTF
TGTGCCAGCTCACCACCGAGAACTTTCTATGGCTACACCTTC
>TRBJ2-3|-|once|TRBV9
CASSTRPNLDTQYF
TGTGCCAGCAGCACCAGACCCAATCTTGATACGCAGTATTTT
>TRBJ1-4|TRBD1|-|TRBV6-1
CASRVQGNSEKLFF
TGTGCCAGCAGAGTACAGGGGAATAGTGAAAAACTGTTTTTT
>TRBJ1-4|-|-|TRBV7-2
CASSLGGSRTNEKLFF
TGTGCCAGCAGCTTAGGGGGCAGTCGAACTAATGAAAAACTGTTTTTT
>TRBJ2-7|TRBD1|-|TRBV19
CASSISAGTGVREQYF
TGTGCCAGTAGTATATCCGCCGGGACAGGGGTGAGGGAGCAGTACTTC
>TRBJ1-2|TRBD1|-|TRBV2
CASSEAGQIKHGYTF
TGTGCCAGCAGTGAAGCGGGACAGATCAAGCATGGCTACACCTTC
>TRBJ2-3|TRBD2|-|TRBV11-2
CASSSPGRGNTQYF
TGTGCCAGCAGCTCACCTGGGCGGGGGAATACGCAGTATTTT
>TRBJ1-1|TRBD1|-|TRBV10-3
CAIRANRGNMNTEAFF
TGTGCCATCAGAGCTAACAGGGGAAATATGAACACTGAAGCTTTCTTT
>TRBJ1-3|-|few|TRBV27
CASSLDKRGNTIYF
TGTGCCAGCAGTTTAGACAAGAGAGGAAACACCATATATTTT
>TRBJ1-6|-|-|TRBV4-1
CASSQAGIGGYNSPLHF
TGCGCCAGCAGCCAAGCAGGTATAGGGGGCTATAATTCACCCCTCCACTTT
>TRBJ1-5|-|-|TRBV19
CASSKGIFNQPQHF
TGTGCCAGTAGTAAAGGGATCTTCAATCAGCCCCAGCATTTT
>TRBJ2-7|TRBD1|-|TRBV2
CATKWTGQGARFGEQYF
TGTGCCACCAAATGGACCGGACAGGGGGCGCGGTTCGGAGAGCAGTACTTC
>TRBJ2-5|-|once|TRBV18
CASSPPLATAQETQYF
TGTGCCAGCTCACCACCGCTGGCGACCGCCCAAGAGACCCAGTACTTC
>TRBJ1-1|-|few|TRBV9
CASSSRGTEAFF
TGTGCCAGCAGCTCAAGGGGCACTGAAGCTTTCTTT
>TRBJ2-3|TRBD2|-|TRBV19
CASSRGGTTDTQYF
TGTGCCAGTAGCCGCGGGGGGACCACAGATACGCAGTATTTT
>TRBJ2-7|-|few|TRBV4-2
CASSQELAFLAYEQYF
TGTGCCAGCAGCCAAGAGTTGGCCTTCCTAGCATACGAGCAGTACTTC
>TRBJ1-5|TRBD1|-|TRBV7-9
CASSLSPTGGRGQPQHF
TGTGCCAGCAGCTTATCCCCGACAGGGGGCCGAGGGCAGCCCCAGCATTTT
>TRBJ1-3|-|-|TRBV6-5
CASSYSVGAGNTIYF
TGTGCCAGCAGTTACTCCGTTGGGGCTGGAAACACCATATATTTT
>TRBJ1-4|-|-|TRBV7-2
CASSLDSGNEKLFF
TGTGCCAGCAGCCTGGACAGTGGTAATGAAAAACTGTTTTTT
>TRBJ2-4|-|-|TRBV7-6
CASSLGSEAVGNIQYF
TGTGCCAGCAGCTTAGGCTCGGAAGCGGTCGGGAACATTCAGTACTTC
>TRBJ2-5|TRBD2|-|TRBV19
CASSLRATSGGAKETQYF
TGTGCCAGTAGTCTTAGGGCAACTAGCGGGGGGGCCAAAGAGACCCAGTACTTC
>TRBJ1-1|TRBD1|-|TRBV28
CASTHYRGGTEAFF
TGTGCCAGCACCCACTACAGGGGTGGCACTGAAGCTTTCTTT
>TRBJ2-2|TRBD1|few|TRBV4-2
CASSQDLQTGTEELFF
TGTGCCAGCAGCCAAGACTTGCAAACCGGGACAGAGGAGCTGTTTTTT
>TRBJ2-5|-|-|TRBV7-3
CASSLMGQETQYF
TGTGCCAGCAGCTTAATGGGACAAGAGACCCAGTACTTC
>TRBJ2-1|-|-|TRBV6-6
CASRRSYNEQFF
TGTGCCAGCAGAAGAAGCTACAATGAGCAGTTCTTC
>TRBJ2-2|-|-|TRBV19
CASSTMTTLNTGELFF
TGTGCCAGTAGTACCATGACAACCCTGAACACCGGGGAGCTGTTTTTT
>TRBJ1-2|-|-|TRBV7-2
CASSLGLADGYTF
TGTGCCAGCAGCTTAGGTCTGGCTGATGGCTACACCTTC
>TRBJ2-5|TRBD2|-|TRBV7-2
CASSFGLATEETQYF
TGTGCCAGCAGCTTCGGACTAGCGACCGAAGAGACCCAGTACTTC
>TRBJ2-5|-|-|TRBV4-1
CASSQAGERGLRETQYF
TGCGCCAGCAGCCAAGCGGGGGAGAGGGGCCTCCGGGAGACCCAGTACTTC
>TRBJ1-1|-|once|TRBV4-1
CASSQWERFPPMNTEAFF
TGCGCCAGCAGCCAGTGGGAACGGTTCCCTCCCATGAACACTGAAGCTTTCTTT
>TRBJ2-7|-|-|TRBV28
CASRLGVAEQYF
TGTGCCAGCAGACTCGGAGTTGCCGAGCAGTACTTC
>TRBJ2-5|-|-|TRBV28
CASSWGTRQEMGETQYF
TGTGCCAGCAGTTGGGGCACTCGACAGGAAATGGGAGAGACCCAGTACTTC
>TRBJ2-1|-|once|TRBV9
CASSTRTAGYNEQFF
TGTGCCAGCAGTACCCGGACCGCCGGCTACAATGAGCAGTTCTTC
>TRBJ2-5|-|-|TRBV7-8
CASSFQDPYQETQYF
TGTGCCAGCAGCTTCCAGGACCCTTACCAAGAGACCCAGTACTTC
>TRBJ2-3|-|-|TRBV11-2
CASSLRTDTQYF
TGTGCCAGCAGCTTACGAACAGATACGCAGTATTTT
>TRBJ1-4|-|-|TRBV28
CASSLLSGVGEKLFF
TGTGCCAGCAGTTTATTGTCAGGGGTTGGGGAAAAACTGTTTTTT
>TRBJ1-4|TRBD1|-|TRBV7-6
CASSLRGDRGEEKLFF
TGTGCCAGCAGCTTAAGGGGGGACAGGGGAGAGGAAAAACTGTTTTTT